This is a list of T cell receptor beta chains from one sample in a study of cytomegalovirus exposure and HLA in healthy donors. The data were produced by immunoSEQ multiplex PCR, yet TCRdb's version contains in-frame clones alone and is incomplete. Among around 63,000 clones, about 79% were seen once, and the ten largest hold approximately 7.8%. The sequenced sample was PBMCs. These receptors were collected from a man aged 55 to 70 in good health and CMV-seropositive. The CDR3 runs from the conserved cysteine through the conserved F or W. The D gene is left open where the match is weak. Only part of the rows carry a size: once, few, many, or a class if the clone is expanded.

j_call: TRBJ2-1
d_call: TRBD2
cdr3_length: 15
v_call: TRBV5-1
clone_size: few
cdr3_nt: TGCGCCAGCAGCTTGGATGGGAGGGGAACCAATGAGCAGTTCTTC
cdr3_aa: CASSLDGRGTNEQFF

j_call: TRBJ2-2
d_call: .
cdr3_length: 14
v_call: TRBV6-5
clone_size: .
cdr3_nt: TGTGCCAGCAGTCGAGCAGGGTACACCGGGGAGCTGTTTTTT
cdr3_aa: CASSRAGYTGELFF

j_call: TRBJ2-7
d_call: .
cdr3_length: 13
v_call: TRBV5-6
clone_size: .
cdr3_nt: TGTGCCAGCAGCAAGCCAGGGCCCTACGAGCAGTACTTC
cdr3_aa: CASSKPGPYEQYF

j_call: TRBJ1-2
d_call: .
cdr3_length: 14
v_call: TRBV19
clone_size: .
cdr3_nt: TGTGCCATACCTACAGGAGAAGGTGACTATGGCTACACCTTC
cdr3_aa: CAIPTGEGDYGYTF

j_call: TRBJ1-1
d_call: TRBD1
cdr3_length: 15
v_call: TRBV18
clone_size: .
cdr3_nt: TGTGCCAGCTCACCCCTGGGACAGCAGAACACTGAAGCTTTCTTT
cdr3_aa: CASSPLGQQNTEAFF

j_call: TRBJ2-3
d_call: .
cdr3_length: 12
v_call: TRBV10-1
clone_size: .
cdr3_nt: TGCGCCAGCAGTGATGGAGGAGATACGCAGTATTTT
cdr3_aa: CASSDGGDTQYF

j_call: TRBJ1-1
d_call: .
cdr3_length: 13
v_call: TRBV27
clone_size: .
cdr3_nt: TGTGCCAGCAGACAGAAAATGAACACTGAAGCTTTCTTT
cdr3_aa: CASRQKMNTEAFF

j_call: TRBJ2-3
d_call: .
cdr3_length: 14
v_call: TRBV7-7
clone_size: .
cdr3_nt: TGTGCTAGCAGCTTGAGCGGTAGCACAGATACGCAGTATTTT
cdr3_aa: CASSLSGSTDTQYF

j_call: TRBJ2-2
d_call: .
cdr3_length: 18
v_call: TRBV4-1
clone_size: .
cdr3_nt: TGCGCCAGCAGCCAAGATCGGGCTTCGACAGGCAGATTCGGGGAGCTGTTTTTT
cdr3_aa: CASSQDRASTGRFGELFF

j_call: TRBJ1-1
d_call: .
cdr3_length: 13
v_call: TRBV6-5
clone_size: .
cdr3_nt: TGTGCCAGCAGTTACGAGTGGAACACTGAAGCTTTCTTT
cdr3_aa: CASSYEWNTEAFF

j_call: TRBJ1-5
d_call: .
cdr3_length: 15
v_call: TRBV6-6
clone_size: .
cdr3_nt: TGTGCCACCACACGACGGGAGAAGGTCAATCAGCCCCAGCATTTT
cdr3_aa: CATTRREKVNQPQHF

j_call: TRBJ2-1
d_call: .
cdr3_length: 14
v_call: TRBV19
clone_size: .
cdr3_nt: TGTGCCAGTAGTATAAACGAGAGCCCCAATGAGCAGTTCTTC
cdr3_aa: CASSINESPNEQFF

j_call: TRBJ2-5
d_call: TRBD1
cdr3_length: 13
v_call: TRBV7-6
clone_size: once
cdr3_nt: TGTGCCAGCAGCCCGACAGGGCAAGGGACCCAGTACTTC
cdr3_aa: CASSPTGQGTQYF

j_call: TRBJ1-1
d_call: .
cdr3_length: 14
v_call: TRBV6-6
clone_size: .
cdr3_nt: TGTGCCAGCAGGGCGGAACTCTTGAACACTGAAGCTTTCTTT
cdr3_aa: CASRAELLNTEAFF

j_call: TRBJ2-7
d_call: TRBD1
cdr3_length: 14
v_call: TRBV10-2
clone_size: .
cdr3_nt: TGCGCCAGCAGTGTCGGGACAGGGGACAGCGAGCAGTACTTC
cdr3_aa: CASSVGTGDSEQYF

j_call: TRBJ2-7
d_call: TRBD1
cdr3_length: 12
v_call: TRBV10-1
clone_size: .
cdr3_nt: TGCGCCAGTGGACAGGGGTACTCCGAGCAGTACTTC
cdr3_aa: CASGQGYSEQYF

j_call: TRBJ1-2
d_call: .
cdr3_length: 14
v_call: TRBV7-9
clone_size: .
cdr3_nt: TGTGCCAGCAGCTTCGGGGGTGGGATGGATGGCTACACCTTC
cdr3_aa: CASSFGGGMDGYTF

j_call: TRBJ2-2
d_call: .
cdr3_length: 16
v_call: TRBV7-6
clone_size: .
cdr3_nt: TGTGCCAGCAGCCCACAGTCTGGACTGACACCCGGGGAGCTGTTTTTT
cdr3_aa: CASSPQSGLTPGELFF

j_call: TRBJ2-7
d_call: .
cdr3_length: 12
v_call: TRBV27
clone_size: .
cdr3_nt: TGTGCCAGCAGTCACGGACACTCCGAGCAGTACTTC
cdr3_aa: CASSHGHSEQYF

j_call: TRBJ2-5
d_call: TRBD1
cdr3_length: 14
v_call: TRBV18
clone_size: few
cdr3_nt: TGTGCCAGCTCATCGACAGGGGGTATCGAGACCCAGTACTTC
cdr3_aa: CASSSTGGIETQYF

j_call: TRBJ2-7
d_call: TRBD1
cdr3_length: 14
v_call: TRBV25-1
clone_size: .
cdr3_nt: TGTGCCAGCAGTGAACTACAGGGGGTGAACGAGCAGTACTTC
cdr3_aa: CASSELQGVNEQYF

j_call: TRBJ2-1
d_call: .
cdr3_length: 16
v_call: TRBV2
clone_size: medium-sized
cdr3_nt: TGTGCCAGCAGTTCCGTGGTGGGGGGGCACTACAATGAGCAGTTCTTC
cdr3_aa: CASSSVVGGHYNEQFF

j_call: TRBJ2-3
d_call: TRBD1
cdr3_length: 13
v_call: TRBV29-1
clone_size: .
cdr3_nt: TGCAGCGTCCCCGGGACAGGCACAGATACGCAGTATTTT
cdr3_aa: CSVPGTGTDTQYF

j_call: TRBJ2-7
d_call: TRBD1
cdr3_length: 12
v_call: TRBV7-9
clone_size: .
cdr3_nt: TGTGCCACGGACAGGGGAGGCTACGAGCAGTACTTC
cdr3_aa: CATDRGGYEQYF

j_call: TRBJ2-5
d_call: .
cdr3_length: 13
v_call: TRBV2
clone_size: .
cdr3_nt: TGTGCCAGTCGCGCGGACTACCAAGAGACCCAGTACTTC
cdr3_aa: CASRADYQETQYF

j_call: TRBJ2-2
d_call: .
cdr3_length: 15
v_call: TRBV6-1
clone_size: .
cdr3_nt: TGTGCCAGCAGTGAAGGGCTAGTCGGCACCGGGGAGCTGTTTTTT
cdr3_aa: CASSEGLVGTGELFF

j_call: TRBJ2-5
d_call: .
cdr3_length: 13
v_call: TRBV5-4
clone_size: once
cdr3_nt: TGTGCCAGCAGGGCCAGTTCGAAAGAGACCCAGTACTTC
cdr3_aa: CASRASSKETQYF

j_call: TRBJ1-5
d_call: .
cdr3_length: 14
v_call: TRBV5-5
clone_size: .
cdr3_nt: TGTGCCAGCAGCTTGGGCGGTGTCAATCAGCCCCAGCATTTT
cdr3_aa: CASSLGGVNQPQHF

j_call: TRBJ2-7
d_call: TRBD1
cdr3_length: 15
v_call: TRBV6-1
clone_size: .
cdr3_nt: TGTGCCAGCAGTGAAGAGACAGGGGGAGCGTACGAGCAGTACTTC
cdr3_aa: CASSEETGGAYEQYF

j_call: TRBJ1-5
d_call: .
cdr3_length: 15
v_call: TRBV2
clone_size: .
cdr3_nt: TGTGCCAGCAGTGACAGGGTCCTCAGAGATCAGCCCCAGCATTTT
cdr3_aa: CASSDRVLRDQPQHF

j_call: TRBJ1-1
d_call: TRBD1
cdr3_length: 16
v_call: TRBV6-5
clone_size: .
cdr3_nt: TGTGCCAGCAGTTACTCCGGGACAGGGGGCAATACTGAAGCTTTCTTT
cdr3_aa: CASSYSGTGGNTEAFF

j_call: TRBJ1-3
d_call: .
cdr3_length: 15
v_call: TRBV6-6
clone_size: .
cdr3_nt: TGTGCCAGCACCTACGTTCGTAGCTCTGGAAACACCATATATTTT
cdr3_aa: CASTYVRSSGNTIYF

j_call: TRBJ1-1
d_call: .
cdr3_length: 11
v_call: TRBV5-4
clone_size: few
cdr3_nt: TGTGCCAGCAGGACGGGAACTGAAGCTTTCTTT
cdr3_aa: CASRTGTEAFF

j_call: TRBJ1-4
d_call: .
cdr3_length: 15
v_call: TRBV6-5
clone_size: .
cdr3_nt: TGTGCCAGCACCCAAGGGGTAGGCGTTAATGAAAAACTGTTTTTT
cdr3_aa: CASTQGVGVNEKLFF

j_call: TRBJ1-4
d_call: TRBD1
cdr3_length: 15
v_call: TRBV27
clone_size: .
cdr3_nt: TGTGCCAGCAGTTCCCTCAGGACAGGGGATGAAAAACTGTTTTTT
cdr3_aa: CASSSLRTGDEKLFF

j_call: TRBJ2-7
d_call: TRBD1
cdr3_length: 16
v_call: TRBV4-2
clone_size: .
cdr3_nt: TGTGCCAGCAGCCAAGATTGGGGGACAGGCGGTTTCGAGCAGTACTTC
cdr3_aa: CASSQDWGTGGFEQYF

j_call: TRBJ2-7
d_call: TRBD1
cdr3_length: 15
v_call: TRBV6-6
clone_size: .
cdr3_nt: TGTGCCAGCAGTCGGGACAGAACTTTCTCCTACGAGCAGTACTTC
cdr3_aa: CASSRDRTFSYEQYF

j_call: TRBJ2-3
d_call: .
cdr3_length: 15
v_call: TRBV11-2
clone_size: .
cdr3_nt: TGTGCCAGCAGCTTAGGAGCCAGCGGCACAGATACGCAGTATTTT
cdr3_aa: CASSLGASGTDTQYF

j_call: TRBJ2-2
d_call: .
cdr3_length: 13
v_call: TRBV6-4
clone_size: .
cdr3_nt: TGTGCCAGCAGTGGAGCGGACACCGGGGAGCTGTTTTTT
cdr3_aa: CASSGADTGELFF

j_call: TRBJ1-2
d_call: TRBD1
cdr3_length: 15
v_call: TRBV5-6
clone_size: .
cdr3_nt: TGTGCCAGCAGGGACAGCGACAGGGTATACTATGGCTACACCTTC
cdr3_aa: CASRDSDRVYYGYTF

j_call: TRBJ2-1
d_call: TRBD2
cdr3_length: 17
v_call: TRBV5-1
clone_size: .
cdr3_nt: TGCGCCAGCAGCCCTCTAGCGGGAGGGCCGGGATACAATGAGCAGTTCTTC
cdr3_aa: CASSPLAGGPGYNEQFF

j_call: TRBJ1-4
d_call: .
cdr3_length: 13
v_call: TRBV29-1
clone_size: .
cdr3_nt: TGCAGCGTTTATGGACAAGCGAATGAAAAACTGTTTTTT
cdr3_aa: CSVYGQANEKLFF

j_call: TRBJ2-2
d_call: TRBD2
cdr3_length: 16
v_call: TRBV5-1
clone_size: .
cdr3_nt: TGCGCCAGCAGCCTCGGACTAGCGGGAGTGACCGGGGAGCTGTTTTTT
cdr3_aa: CASSLGLAGVTGELFF

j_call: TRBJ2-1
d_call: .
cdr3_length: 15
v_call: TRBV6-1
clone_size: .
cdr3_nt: TGTGCCACCCGGAAGGAGGTTTCCTCCTACAATGAGCAGTTCTTC
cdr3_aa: CATRKEVSSYNEQFF

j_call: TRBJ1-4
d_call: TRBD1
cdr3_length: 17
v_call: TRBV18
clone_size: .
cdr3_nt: TGTGCCAGCTCACCAGGACAGGGAATAGGAACTAATGAAAAACTGTTTTTT
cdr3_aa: CASSPGQGIGTNEKLFF

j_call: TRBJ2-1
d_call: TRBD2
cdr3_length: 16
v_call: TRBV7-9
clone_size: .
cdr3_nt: TGTGCCAGCAGCCCCCCACTAGCGGGGGGGCCTAGTGAGCAGTTCTTC
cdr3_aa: CASSPPLAGGPSEQFF

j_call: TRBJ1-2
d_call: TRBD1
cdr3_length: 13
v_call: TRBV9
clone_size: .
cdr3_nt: TGTGCCAGCAGTCCTCAGGGGGCGTTTGGCTACACCTTC
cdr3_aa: CASSPQGAFGYTF

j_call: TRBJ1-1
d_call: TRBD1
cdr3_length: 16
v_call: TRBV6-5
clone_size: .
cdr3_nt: TGTGCCAGCAGTTCTCTCCCCGGACAGGGGAACGCTGAAGCTTTCTTT
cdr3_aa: CASSSLPGQGNAEAFF